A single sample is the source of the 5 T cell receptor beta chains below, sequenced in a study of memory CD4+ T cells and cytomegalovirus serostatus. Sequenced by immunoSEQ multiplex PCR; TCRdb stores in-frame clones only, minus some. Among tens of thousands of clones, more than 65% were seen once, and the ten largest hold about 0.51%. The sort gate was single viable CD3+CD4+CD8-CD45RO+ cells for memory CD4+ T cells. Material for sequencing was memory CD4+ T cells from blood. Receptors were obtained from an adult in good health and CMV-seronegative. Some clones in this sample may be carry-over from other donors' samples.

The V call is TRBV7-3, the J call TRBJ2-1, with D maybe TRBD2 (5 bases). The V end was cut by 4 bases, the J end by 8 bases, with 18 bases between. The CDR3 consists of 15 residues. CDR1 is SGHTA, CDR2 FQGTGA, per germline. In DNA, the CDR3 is TGTGCCAGCAGCTCGGGGAGAGGGATTAGGGATGAGCAGTTCTTC. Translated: CASSSGRGIRDEQFF.

The CDR3 DNA is TGTGCCAGCAGAACTGACAGGGTCCCCGGGGAGCTGTTTTTT. This sequence encodes CASRTDRVPGELFF. The chain links TRBV5-6 to TRBJ2-2; TRBD1 matches 7 bases. Germline CDR1 reads SGHDT; CDR2 reads YYEEEE. This CDR3 has 14 amino acids. The V and J ends lost 5 bases and 6 bases, in that order; junction bases with no gene match: 7.

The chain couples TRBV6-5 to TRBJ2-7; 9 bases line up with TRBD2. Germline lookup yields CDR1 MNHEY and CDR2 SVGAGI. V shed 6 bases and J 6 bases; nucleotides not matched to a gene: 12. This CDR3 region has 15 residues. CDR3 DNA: TGTGCCAGCAGCTTAGGAGGGACTAGCCCACTCGAGCAGTACTTC. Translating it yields CASSLGGTSPLEQYF.

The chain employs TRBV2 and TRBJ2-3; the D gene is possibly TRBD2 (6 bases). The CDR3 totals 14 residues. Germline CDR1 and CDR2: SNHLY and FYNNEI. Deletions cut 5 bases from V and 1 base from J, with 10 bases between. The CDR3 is CASSQTRRTDTQYF. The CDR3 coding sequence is TGTGCCAGCAGTCAGACTAGACGCACAGATACGCAGTATTTT.

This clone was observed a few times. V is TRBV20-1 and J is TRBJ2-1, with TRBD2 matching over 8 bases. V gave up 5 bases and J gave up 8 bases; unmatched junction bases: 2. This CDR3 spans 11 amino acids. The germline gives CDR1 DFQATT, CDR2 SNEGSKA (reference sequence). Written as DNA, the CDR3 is TGCAGTGCTGGGACTAGGGATGAGCAGTTCTTC. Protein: CSAGTRDEQFF.